This passage covers 12 T cell receptor beta chains from one sample sequenced in a study of blood T cell repertoires in COVID-19. The table came from immunoSEQ multiplex PCR; TCRdb's copy has only in-frame clones and leaves some out. Among 200,000 or so clones listed, around four fifths were seen once. Sequenced sample: peripheral blood. The origin of the receptors is a human donor with acute or convalescent COVID-19. The donor label of this sample is uncertain.

The chain couples TRBV27 to TRBJ1-2; TRBD1 matches 8 bases. The ends lost 6 bases at V and 4 bases at J; junction bases unmatched: 7. CDR1 MNHEY and CDR2 SMNVEV come from the germline V gene (reference sequence). The CDR3 has 14 amino acids. The CDR3 loop reads CASSTRDRSYGYTF. The DNA of the CDR3 is TGTGCCAGCAGCACAAGGGACAGGAGCTATGGCTACACCTTC.

This chain joins TRBV13 and TRBJ2-1, with TRBD2 matching over 10 bases. CDR1 is PRHDT, CDR2 FYEKMQ, per germline (reference sequence). V lost 1 base to trimming and J lost 4 bases; unmatched junction nucleotides: 1. CDR3 length: 15 residues. As DNA, the CDR3 is TGTGCCAGCAGCTTAGTGGGACTAGCGTACAATGAGCAGTTCTTC. Translated, it gives CASSLVGLAYNEQFF.

This chain joins TRBV7-9 and TRBJ2-1, with TRBD1 matching over 8 bases. The CDR3 consists of 16 residues. CDR1 and CDR2 (germline): SEHNR, FQNEAQ (reference sequence). V shed 1 base, J shed 7 bases, and the junction held 9 bases outside the gene matches. The CDR3 sequence is CASSLGVGTGWNEQFF. Written as DNA, the CDR3 is TGTGCCAGCAGCTTAGGTGTCGGGACAGGATGGAATGAGCAGTTCTTC.

The rearrangement joins TRBV19 to TRBJ2-7, with D perhaps matching TRBD1 (6 bases). The CDR3 has 14 residues. Deletions cut 3 bases from V and 3 bases from J, with 12 bases between. Germline V gene sequence: CDR1 LNHDA, CDR2 SQIVND (reference sequence). CDR3 sequence reads: CASSISLGHYEQYF. CDR3 nucleotide sequence: TGTGCCAGTAGTATCTCCTTGGGACACTACGAGCAGTACTTC.

This clone was seen just once. The chain recombines TRBV24-1 with TRBJ1-2; TRBD1 matches 7 bases. The V segment lost 3 bases and the J segment 4 bases; nucleotides outside the gene matches: 7. In germline, CDR1 is KGHDR, CDR2 SFDVKD. This CDR3 is built from 15 residues. The CDR3 protein is CATSDPDRTGYGYTF. In DNA, the CDR3 is TGTGCCACCAGTGATCCAGACAGGACAGGCTATGGCTACACCTTC.

The chain uses TRBV30 and TRBJ2-1; 10 nucleotides line up with TRBD1. Unmatched junction bases numbered 2, after V lost 5 bases and J lost 1 base. Germline V gene lookup returns CDR1 GTSNPN and CDR2 SVGIG (reference sequence). CDR3 size: 14 residues. The DNA of the CDR3 is TGTGCCTGGGAGGACAGGGGGTCCTACAATGAGCAGTTCTTC. This translates into CAWEDRGSYNEQFF.

The J gene is TRBJ2-7, the V gene TRBV7-9, with TRBD2 matching over 7 bases. V lost 5 bases and J lost 2; bases outside the gene matches: 9. This CDR3 is 15 amino acids long. Per the germline V gene, CDR1 is SEHNR and CDR2 is FQNEAQ (reference sequence). The CDR3 DNA sequence: TGTGCCAGCAGCGTCACCGGGACTACGCCCTACGAGCAGTACTTC. It specifies CASSVTGTTPYEQYF.

This clone was recorded a few times. The chain carries TRBV10-3 and TRBJ2-7, with 8 positions matching TRBD1. V was pared by 4 bases and J by 1 base, with 6 bases of the junction left unmatched. CDR3 length equals 15 residues. Germline values: CDR1 ENHRY, CDR2 SYGVKD. The CDR3 here is CAISGLTGVSYEQYF. DNA of the CDR3: TGTGCCATCAGTGGGCTGACAGGGGTTTCCTACGAGCAGTACTTC.

V and J are TRBV18 and TRBJ2-7; 8 nucleotides align to TRBD2. CDR1 is KGHSH, CDR2 LQKENI, per germline. The CDR3 has 15 residues. The trim removed 3 bases at V and 5 bases at J, leaving 9 bases unmatched. In nucleotides, the CDR3 is TGTGCCAGCTCACCGATCAGCGGGAGTGCCAACGAGCAGTACTTC. Its protein is CASSPISGSANEQYF.

J is TRBJ2-3 and V is TRBV7-2, with D maybe TRBD1 (6 bases). The CDR3 loop spans 16 amino acids. Germline V gene lookup returns CDR1 SGHTA and CDR2 FQGNSA. The germline V and J ends were trimmed by 2 bases and 1 base, with 13 bases remaining between them. The CDR3 region is CASSLPYRQGTDTQYF. The CDR3 bases are TGTGCCAGCAGCTTACCCTATCGACAGGGCACAGATACGCAGTATTTT.

V is TRBV28 and J is TRBJ2-7, with 10 bases fitting TRBD1. V lost 5 bases, J lost 0 bases, and 7 bases stayed unmatched. Looked up from germline, CDR1 is MDHEN and CDR2 is SYDVKM. The CDR3 loop spans 16 amino acids. The chain's CDR3 is CASSTTGTGVSYEQYF. In DNA, the CDR3 is TGTGCCAGCAGTACCACCGGGACAGGGGTCTCCTACGAGCAGTACTTC.

V and J are TRBV18 and TRBJ2-7, with a tentative D call TRBD2 (5 bases). Trimming left V 3 bases short and J 2 bases short, with 8 bases between. The CDR3 is made up of 13 amino acids. CDR1 is KGHSH and CDR2 is LQKENI in the germline V gene. Here the CDR3 reads CASSPGLTYEQYF. CDR3 coding DNA: TGTGCCAGCTCACCCGGACTGACCTACGAGCAGTACTTC.